This TCR beta chain was sequenced during a study of long-term antiretroviral therapy in people with HIV. At survey level, the immunoSEQ assay was run in its v3.0 version. Profiled with immunoSEQ multiplex PCR; TCRdb holds only in-frame clones, not every one. The sample records around 38,000 clones, 94% being singletons. The CDR3 is made up of 13 amino acids. Trimming took off 5 bases at V and 1 base at J, with 8 bases between the two ends. Germline loops: CDR1 MNHEY, CDR2 SVGAGI. The rearrangement joins TRBV6-5 to TRBJ1-1; no clear D. The TCR was taken from a man younger than 45 with HIV. The source material was unsorted PBMCs, sampled 9 to 9.5 years after starting antiretroviral therapy. The CDR3 DNA reads TGTGCCAGCAGTCCGACCGAGAACACTGAAGCTTTCTTT. This sequence encodes CASSPTENTEAFF.